This T cell receptor (beta chain) came from a study of blood T cells in healthy people across ages. This clonotype came up a few times. Alongside a J-beta primer mix, a sample-barcoded 5' primer served in a second PCR lasting roughly 6 to 11 cycles. A single record per CDR3 protein comes from TCRdb applying MiXCR to the 5' RACE reads. The table has over 1,200,000 distinct CDR3 sequences, 59% seen once; the top ten hold 6.5% to 8%. Trimming removed 0 bases from V and 4 bases from J; junction bases left unmatched: 6. CDR1 is SGHRS and CDR2 is YFSETQ in the germline V gene. The CDR3 totals 16 residues. The rearrangement uses TRBV5-1 and TRBJ2-5; 10 bases are a match to TRBD2. The sample was blood. The source is a man aged 18 to 30 in good health. CDR3 nucleotides: TGCGCCAGCAGCTTGGGACTAGCGGGTATTCTAGAGACCCAGTACTTC. It specifies CASSLGLAGILETQYF.